Following are 25 T cell receptor beta chains from one sample sequenced in a study of cytomegalovirus exposure and HLA in healthy donors. The PCR contained 60 Vbeta and 13 Jbeta primers. Libraries were prepared by immunoSEQ multiplex PCR; TCRdb keeps only in-frame clonotypes and omits some of them. The sample has over 150,000 clones; around 79% are singletons. Sample: PBMCs. The receptors originated from a man aged 30-40 years in good health and CMV-seropositive.

This clone was seen once. This sequence joins TRBV5-8 and TRBJ2-7, with 10 bases fitting TRBD1. Germline V lookup: CDR1 SGHTS, CDR2 YDEGEE. This CDR3 region has 14 residues. The V segment lost 6 bases and the J segment 3 bases; nucleotides outside the gene matches: 6. The CDR3 reads CASKPGQGFYEQYF. The CDR3 DNA is TGTGCCAGCAAACCGGGACAGGGGTTCTACGAGCAGTACTTC.

CDR3 coding DNA: TGTGCCAGCAGCCAGACTAGCGGGAGGTACGAGCAGTACTTC. This codes for CASSQTSGRYEQYF. This chain connects TRBV28 to TRBJ2-7; TRBD2 matches 13 bases. Germline values: CDR1 MDHEN, CDR2 SYDVKM. The CDR3 extends over 14 amino acids. Trimming removed 6 bases from V and 4 bases from J; junction bases left unmatched: 3. The entire variable domain, with the rest obtained from reference TRBV28 and TRBJ2-7, is as follows: DVKVTQSSRYLVKRTGEKVFLECVQDMDHENMFWYRQDPGLGLRLIYFSYDVKMKEKGDIPEGYSVSREKKERFSLILESASTNQTSMYLCASSQTSGRYEQYFGPGTRLTVT.

The V call is TRBV19, the J call TRBJ2-3; 8 positions match TRBD1. The CDR3 consists of 16 residues. Germline CDR1 reads LNHDA; CDR2 reads SQIVND (reference sequence). The J segment lost 4 bases and the V segment lost 3 bases, leaving 9 bases of the junction unmatched. CDR3 coding DNA: TGTGCCAGTAGTATTATTGGACAGGGAGGATCAGATACGCAGTATTTT. It encodes CASSIIGQGGSDTQYF.

This clone occurred a few times. The chain joins TRBV6-1 to TRBJ2-3, with 8 nucleotides matching TRBD1. CDR3 length equals 14 residues. With V trimmed by 6 bases and J by 0 bases, 2 bases remained unmatched. In germline, CDR1 is MNHNS, CDR2 SASEGT. The DNA of the CDR3 is TGTGCCAGCAGCGACAGGGGAAGCACAGATACGCAGTATTTT. It codes for CASSDRGSTDTQYF.

Only a few counts were recorded for this clone. V is TRBV6-5 and J is TRBJ2-7, with D possibly TRBD1 on 5 matching bases. This CDR3 comprises 15 residues. Germline V CDR1 and CDR2: MNHEY, SVGAGI. Trimming stripped 2 bases from V and 2 bases from J, with 13 bases between. CDR3 DNA sequence: TGTGCCAGCAGTTACGGGGCCCAGCGCCCCTACGAGCAGTACTTC. It translates to CASSYGAQRPYEQYF.

The chain has TRBV19 and TRBJ1-1; no clear D gene. The V gene lost 7 bases and the J gene lost 3 bases, with 6 bases spanning the gap. Germline CDR1 LNHDA, CDR2 SQIVND (reference sequence). The CDR3 sequence is 11 residues long. The CDR3 nucleotides read TGTGCCAGTACTCGGGACACTGAAGCTTTCTTT. It encodes CASTRDTEAFF.

This clone showed up just once. The chain links TRBV6-5 to TRBJ2-5, with TRBD2 matching 7 bases. The CDR3 sequence is 15 residues long. V lost 7 bases, J lost 3 bases, and 11 bases stayed unmatched. Germline CDR1 is MNHEY and CDR2 is SVGAGI. The chain's CDR3 is CASTSPGLTKETQYF. The CDR3 DNA sequence: TGTGCCAGCACTTCCCCGGGACTAACAAAAGAGACCCAGTACTTC.

Only one count was recorded for this clone. The chain recombines TRBV7-2 with TRBJ2-1, with TRBD2 identical over 8 bases. The V and J ends lost 2 bases and 6 bases, in that order; junction bases with no gene match: 6. Per the germline V gene, CDR1 is SGHTA and CDR2 is FQGNSA. This CDR3 has 15 residues. The CDR3 reads CASSLIGGRSNEQFF. The CDR3 DNA sequence: TGTGCCAGCAGCTTAATCGGCGGGAGGTCCAATGAGCAGTTCTTC.

This clone was counted a single time. The V gene is TRBV2, the J gene TRBJ2-1; tentatively, D is TRBD1 (6 bases). The CDR3 is 17 residues long. CDR1 is SNHLY, CDR2 FYNNEI, per germline. Trimming cost V 6 bases and J 0 bases, with 18 bases left between them. As DNA, the CDR3 is TGTGCCAGCAGAGCCTTCCGGACAGTGAGCTCCTACAATGAGCAGTTCTTC. Protein sequence: CASRAFRTVSSYNEQFF.

This clone was detected a few times. This sequence joins TRBV19 and TRBJ1-4; D gene uncertain. The CDR3 is 12 amino acids. With 4 bases removed from V and 6 bases from J, the gap between germline ends came to 6 bases. Germline CDR1 LNHDA, CDR2 SQIVND (reference sequence). CDR3 DNA: TGTGCCAGTAGTAGCGTAGATGAAAAACTGTTTTTT. Encoded protein: CASSSVDEKLFF.

The sample holds one count of this clone. The genes are TRBV7-6 and TRBJ2-5, with D possibly TRBD2 on 6 matching bases. V was clipped by 5 bases and J by 1 base, with 11 bases between them. This CDR3 comprises 14 residues. Germline-derived CDR1 and CDR2 are SGHVS and FNYEAQ. The CDR3 region is CASSLGTSQETQYF. CDR3 bases: TGTGCCAGCAGCCTGGGGACTTCCCAAGAGACCCAGTACTTC.

The V and J genes are TRBV9 and TRBJ2-5, with D tentatively TRBD2 (6 bases). This CDR3 is built from 14 residues. Deletions cut 0 bases from V and 1 base from J, with 7 bases between. CDR1 is SGDLS, CDR2 YYNGEE, per germline. The CDR3, as DNA: TGTGCCAGCAGCGTAGGGGACTTCCAAGAGACCCAGTACTTC. Amino acid sequence: CASSVGDFQETQYF. The variable domain in full, completed from reference TRBV9 and TRBJ2-5, reads DSGVTQTPKHLITATGQRVTLRCSPRSGDLSVYWYQQSLDQGLQFLIQYYNGEERAKGNILERFSAQQFPDLHSELNLSSLELGDSALYFCASSVGDFQETQYFGPGTRLLVL.

The genes are TRBV4-1 and TRBJ2-3, with TRBD2 identical over 9 bases. The CDR3 spans 20 residues. The V gene's germline CDR1 is MGHRA and CDR2 YSYEKL. J was trimmed by 1 base and V by 3 bases; bases with no gene match: 17. The CDR3: CASSHPGLAPPMERTDTQYF. Here the CDR3 DNA reads TGCGCCAGCAGCCACCCGGGACTAGCACCCCCAATGGAACGCACAGATACGCAGTATTTT.

V gene TRBV11-3 combines with J gene TRBJ2-5; D is unclear. This CDR3 contains 14 residues. Deletions cut 2 bases from V and 5 bases from J, with 12 bases between. The V gene's germline CDR1 is SGHNT and CDR2 YENEEA. CDR3 amino acids: CASSLSGFGETQYF. The CDR3 bases are TGTGCCAGCAGCTTATCTGGGTTCGGGGAGACCCAGTACTTC.

V usage is TRBV4-3 and J usage is TRBJ2-1; no clear D gene. In germline, CDR1 is LGHNA, CDR2 YSLEER. The CDR3 is 14 amino acids. V lost 5 bases, J lost 8 bases, and 16 bases lay in between. This chain's CDR3 is CASSERKENDEQFF. The DNA for the CDR3 is TGCGCCAGCAGCGAACGGAAGGAGAACGATGAGCAGTTCTTC.

The chain combines TRBV27 with TRBJ1-2, with D hard to call. Deletions cut 4 bases from V and 0 bases from J, with 6 bases between. The CDR3 contains 13 residues. CDR1 is MNHEY, CDR2 SMNVEV, per germline (reference sequence). As DNA, the CDR3 is TGTGCCAGCAGTTGGGCAGCTAACTATGGCTACACCTTC. Protein: CASSWAANYGYTF.

CDR3 in amino acids: CASSQTGTSHEQYF. The CDR3 nucleotides read TGCGCCAGCAGCCAAACCGGGACTAGCCACGAGCAGTACTTC. The V gene is TRBV4-3, the J gene TRBJ2-7, with 9 nucleotides matching TRBD2. CDR3 size: 14 residues. Germline V CDR1 and CDR2: LGHNA, YSLEER. J gave up 5 bases and V 2 bases, and 4 bases lay outside the gene matches.

This chain joins TRBV9 and TRBJ2-1; the D is unclear. CDR3 length: 13 residues. Germline values: CDR1 SGDLS, CDR2 YYNGEE. V shed 3 bases and J shed 5 bases, with 9 bases lying between them. Here the CDR3 reads CASSAENNNEQFF. In DNA, the CDR3 is TGTGCCAGCAGCGCAGAAAATAACAATGAGCAGTTCTTC.

The J gene is TRBJ2-1, the V gene TRBV5-8; 8 bases fit TRBD1. This CDR3 has 12 residues. After removal of 4 bases from V and 10 bases from J, the junction contained 4 bases not matched to a gene. CDR1 is SGHTS and CDR2 is YDEGEE in the germline V gene. The CDR3 sequence is CASSIDRGEQFF. The CDR3 bases are TGTGCCAGCAGCATTGACAGGGGAGAGCAGTTCTTC.

This clone has just a few counts. The chain carries TRBV7-2 and TRBJ2-3; 11 nucleotides agree with TRBD2. CDR3 length: 17 amino acids. J gave up 0 bases and V 3 bases, and 5 bases lay outside the gene matches. CDR1 SGHTA and CDR2 FQGNSA come from the germline V gene. The CDR3 DNA is TGTGCCAGCAGCTTCCAACTAGCGGGGGCTAGCACAGATACGCAGTATTTT. As protein: CASSFQLAGASTDTQYF.

V is TRBV18 and J is TRBJ2-7; TRBD1 matches at 11 bases. Looked up from germline, CDR1 is KGHSH and CDR2 is LQKENI. This CDR3 is 15 amino acids long. Losses at the gene ends were 2 bases for V and 3 bases for J; bases not matched to a gene: 3. The chain's CDR3 is CASSPKGQGVYEQYF. DNA for the CDR3: TGTGCCAGCTCACCAAAGGGACAGGGGGTCTACGAGCAGTACTTC. Complete variable domain (other parts from reference TRBV18 and TRBJ2-7): NAGVMQNPRHLVRRRGQEARLRCSPMKGHSHVYWYRQLPEEGLKFMVYLQKENIIDESGMPKERFSAEFPKEGPSILRIQQVVRGDSAAYFCASSPKGQGVYEQYFGPGTRLTVT.

This clone was found a few times. CDR3 coding DNA: TGTGCCATCAGTGAGTCAGGGGGGGGCGAGCAGTACTTC. Amino acids: CAISESGGGEQYF. The chain couples TRBV10-3 to TRBJ2-5; tentative D call: TRBD2 (7 bases). The tail of the sequence fits TRBJ2-7 better, so the J call may be wrong. This CDR3 is built from 13 residues. The germline gives CDR1 ENHRY, CDR2 SYGVKD.

The rearrangement links TRBV6-1 to TRBJ2-5; 7 positions agree with TRBD2. In germline, CDR1 is MNHNS, CDR2 SASEGT. Trimming took 4 bases from V and 5 from J; bases not matched to a gene: 10. This CDR3 contains 15 residues. The CDR3 DNA reads as TGTGCCAGCAGTGTCTGGGGGAGGGCCCCCGAGACCCAGTACTTC. Translation gives CASSVWGRAPETQYF.

V gene TRBV5-1 combines with J gene TRBJ2-1; TRBD2 matches 12 bases. Trimming at V came to 2 bases and at J to 4 bases, leaving 4 bases not matched to a gene. CDR3 size: 16 residues. In germline, CDR1 is SGHRS, CDR2 YFSETQ. CDR3 amino acids: CASSFLAGGRYNEQFF. CDR3 nucleotides: TGCGCCAGCAGCTTCCTAGCGGGGGGGCGATACAATGAGCAGTTCTTC.

V usage is TRBV14 and J usage is TRBJ2-1; 10 nucleotides align to TRBD2. CDR1 SGHDN and CDR2 FVKESK come from the germline V gene. The CDR3 is 15 residues long. The V segment lost 4 bases and the J segment 9 bases; nucleotides outside the gene matches: 9. CDR3 DNA sequence: TGTGCCAGCAGCCCAAGCGGGAGGGTACGGGGTGAGCAGTTCTTC. Residues: CASSPSGRVRGEQFF.